This passage covers 17 T cell receptor beta chains from one sample sequenced in a study of cytomegalovirus exposure and HLA in healthy donors. The PCR made use of 60 Vbeta and 13 Jbeta primers. Clones were read by immunoSEQ multiplex PCR, and TCRdb kept only the in-frame ones, dropping some. The sample consists of around 120,000 clones, roughly 9.9% of them appearing once. Specimen: PBMCs. The receptor set was obtained from a young man in good health and CMV-seronegative.

This clone turned up a few times. CDR3 DNA sequence: TGTGCCAGCAGCGTAGGACTAGCGGGGAGACGCACAGATACGCAGTATTTT. This encodes CASSVGLAGRRTDTQYF. The gene calls are TRBV9 and TRBJ2-3; 11 nucleotides align to TRBD2. V trimming: 0 bases; J trimming: 1 base; junction bases outside the gene matches: 4. The germline gives CDR1 SGDLS, CDR2 YYNGEE. The CDR3 is made up of 17 amino acids.

The chain carries TRBV27 and TRBJ2-7; possibly TRBD1 for D (5 bases). Deletions cut 3 bases from V and 2 bases from J, with 14 bases between. Germline CDR1 reads MNHEY; CDR2 reads SMNVEV (reference sequence). The CDR3 consists of 15 residues. CDR3 DNA sequence: TGTGCCAGCAGTTTTGTCCCAGGGCTAGCCTACGAGCAGTACTTC. As protein: CASSFVPGLAYEQYF.

The chain joins TRBV19 to TRBJ2-4; 9 nucleotides line up with TRBD1. Looked up from germline, CDR1 is LNHDA and CDR2 is SQIVND (reference sequence). Trimming at V came to 5 bases and at J to 0 bases, leaving 5 bases not matched to a gene. The CDR3 extends over 16 amino acids. This chain's CDR3 is CASSLTGGLAKNIQYF. CDR3 nucleotide sequence: TGTGCCAGTAGTCTGACAGGGGGACTAGCCAAAAACATTCAGTACTTC. The full variable domain, its missing parts supplied by reference TRBV19 and TRBJ2-4, is DGGITQSPKYLFRKEGQNVTLSCEQNLNHDAMYWYRQDPGQGLRLIYYSQIVNDFQKGDIAEGYSVSREKKESFPLTVTSAQKNPTAFYLCASSLTGGLAKNIQYFGAGTRLSVL.

The genes are TRBV10-1 and TRBJ2-5; D might be TRBD2 (6 bases). Deletions cut 0 bases from V and 0 bases from J, with 14 bases between. CDR1 is WNHNN, CDR2 SYGVQD, per germline (reference sequence). The CDR3 extends over 17 amino acids. CDR3 amino acids: CASSESGTGVHQETQYF. CDR3 nucleotides: TGCGCCAGCAGTGAGTCTGGTACGGGGGTGCACCAAGAGACCCAGTACTTC.

This clone appeared a few times. V gene TRBV10-1 combines with J gene TRBJ2-3, with 7 bases lining up with TRBD1. This CDR3 has 14 amino acids. Germline values: CDR1 WNHNN, CDR2 SYGVQD (reference sequence). V lost 5 bases to trimming and J lost 4 bases; unmatched junction nucleotides: 6. The CDR3, as DNA: TGCGCCAGCAGTCCAACAGGGGTGGCAGATACGCAGTATTTT. Translating it yields CASSPTGVADTQYF.

This clone occurred a few times. This chain links TRBV19 with TRBJ2-7; 7 bases agree with TRBD1. Per the germline V gene, CDR1 is LNHDA and CDR2 is SQIVND (reference sequence). V gave up 6 bases and J gave up 0 bases; unmatched junction bases: 8. CDR3 length: 15 residues. The DNA for the CDR3 is TGTGCCAGTAGAGACCGGGACAGCGACTCCTACGAGCAGTACTTC. This translates into CASRDRDSDSYEQYF.

In DNA form, the CDR3 reads TGCGCCAGCAGTCATACAGGGGAACAGGATGGCTACACCTTC. It codes for CASSHTGEQDGYTF. J is TRBJ1-2 and V is TRBV4-1, with TRBD1 identical over 7 bases. Germline V gene data show CDR1 as MGHRA and CDR2 as YSYEKL. V shed 6 bases, J shed 6 bases, and the junction held 10 bases outside the gene matches. This CDR3 has 14 residues.

Only a few counts were recorded for this clone. This chain links TRBV5-4 with TRBJ1-2, with D tentatively TRBD1 (6 bases). V was trimmed by 4 bases and J by 4 bases, leaving 11 bases between them. This CDR3 has 13 amino acids. In germline, CDR1 is SGHNT, CDR2 YYREEE (reference sequence). The CDR3 protein is CASSPTGTYGYTF. In DNA, the CDR3 is TGTGCCAGCAGCCCCACAGGGACCTATGGCTACACCTTC.

V is TRBV7-8 and J is TRBJ2-5; tentative D call: TRBD2 (7 bases). V lost 9 bases to trimming and J lost 0 bases, with 14 bases between them. The CDR3 has 14 residues. Per germline, CDR1 SGHVS and CDR2 FQNEAQ. CDR3 in DNA: TGTGCCAGTACCCTGGGGGGGCACCAAGAGACCCAGTACTTC. This encodes CASTLGGHQETQYF. Full variable domain (remainder filled in from reference TRBV7-8 and TRBJ2-5): GAGVSQSPRYKVAKRGQDVALRCDPISGHVSLFWYQQALGQGPEFLTYFQNEAQLDKSGLPSDRFFAERPEGSVSTLKIQRTQQEDSAVYLCASTLGGHQETQYFGPGTRLLVL.

This clone was counted between two and nine times. This sequence joins TRBV6-5 and TRBJ2-3; D might be TRBD2 (6 bases). This CDR3 is built from 15 residues. The V end was cut by 0 bases, the J end by 5 bases, with 12 bases between. The germline gives CDR1 MNHEY, CDR2 SVGAGI. The CDR3 DNA reads as TGTGCCAGCAGTTACTCACCGGGAGTCGGAGATACGCAGTATTTT. This translates into CASSYSPGVGDTQYF.

The chain recombines TRBV5-1 with TRBJ1-4; 8 positions agree with TRBD1. The CDR3 runs to 16 residues. In germline, CDR1 is SGHRS, CDR2 YFSETQ. Germline trimming cut 4 bases from V and 8 bases from J; bases unmatched to any gene: 13. The CDR3 DNA reads TGCGCCAGCAGCCTGGGAGTTCCAGGGGGCGAGGAAAAACTGTTTTTT. Protein product: CASSLGVPGGEEKLFF.

This rearrangement joins TRBV5-6 to TRBJ2-7; D gene ambiguous. Between the trimmed V and J ends, which lost 1 base and 6 bases, there was a span of 17 bases. CDR3 size: 15 residues. From germline, CDR1 is SGHDT and CDR2 YYEEEE. The CDR3 is CASSLIEVSGIEQYF. The CDR3 DNA is TGTGCCAGCAGCTTGATTGAAGTCAGTGGCATCGAGCAGTACTTC.

The CDR3 region has the DNA TGTGCCATCAGACCCTCTACAGACAGAAACATGAACACTGAAGCTTTCTTT. Amino acid sequence: CAIRPSTDRNMNTEAFF. The rearrangement uses TRBV10-3 and TRBJ1-1; D might be TRBD1 (5 bases). Trimming stripped 6 bases from V and 0 bases from J, with 20 bases between. Germline V gives CDR1 ENHRY, CDR2 SYGVKD. The CDR3 covers 17 residues.

The rearrangement links TRBV28 to TRBJ2-3; 10 positions match TRBD1. The CDR3 is made up of 16 amino acids. The V gene end was trimmed by 0 bases and the J gene end by 4 bases; junction bases not matched to a gene: 4. Germline values: CDR1 MDHEN, CDR2 SYDVKM. The CDR3 coding sequence is TGTGCCAGCAGTTTATGGGGGACAGGGGATCCAGATACGCAGTATTTT. This sequence encodes CASSLWGTGDPDTQYF.

V is TRBV5-1 and J is TRBJ2-5, with 8 nucleotides matching TRBD2. This CDR3 spans 15 amino acids. CDR1 and CDR2 from the germline V gene are SGHRS and YFSETQ. The V gene end was trimmed by 3 bases and the J gene end by 4 bases; junction bases not matched to a gene: 8. The CDR3 DNA is TGCGCCAGCAGCTCAGGAGCGGGAGCTGGAGAGACCCAGTACTTC. This encodes CASSSGAGAGETQYF.

This clone was seen more than once but under ten times. The chain couples TRBV21-1 to TRBJ1-2. TRBV21-1 is a pseudogene segment. This CDR3 has 9 residues. CDR3 protein: CASRYGYTF. CDR3 DNA: TGTGCCAGCCGGTATGGCTACACCTTC.

This clone has only a few counts. Here the CDR3 reads CASSLRQGHEQYF. The CDR3 nucleotides read TGTGCCAGCAGTTTACGACAGGGCCACGAGCAGTACTTC. This chain joins TRBV27 and TRBJ2-7; 7 bases agree with TRBD1. Trimming removed 2 bases from V and 5 bases from J; junction bases left unmatched: 3. There are 13 residues in the CDR3. The germline V gene has CDR1 MNHEY and CDR2 SMNVEV (reference sequence).